These 5 T cell receptor beta chains originate from one sample sequenced in a study of cytomegalovirus exposure and HLA in healthy donors. The PCR employed 60 Vbeta primers together with 13 Jbeta primers. Assay: immunoSEQ multiplex PCR; the TCRdb copy retains only in-frame clones and omits some. Among 140,000 or so clones listed, about 84% were seen once. The sequencing input was PBMCs. The receptors shown here come from a woman aged 18 to 35 in good health and CMV-seropositive.

About this clone itself: Other nucleotide sequences in the sample specify the same CDR3. This chain joins TRBV5-4 and TRBJ2-7; no firm D call. V gave up 4 bases and J gave up 3 bases, with 14 bases separating them. Germline V gene sequence: CDR1 SGHNT, CDR2 YYREEE (reference sequence). The CDR3 spans 14 residues. CDR3 region: CASSLGGSSYEQYF. Written as DNA, the CDR3 is TGTGCCAGCAGCCTAGGTGGCAGTAGCTACGAGCAGTACTTC.

The chain employs TRBV6-1 and TRBJ2-1; D gene ambiguous. This CDR3 contains 14 residues. Per germline, CDR1 MNHNS and CDR2 SASEGT. V dropped 1 base and J dropped 4 bases, with 8 bases sitting between them. CDR3: CASSEVPSYNEQFF. In DNA form, the CDR3 reads TGTGCCAGCAGTGAAGTTCCGAGTTACAATGAGCAGTTCTTC.

The rearrangement links TRBV5-1 to TRBJ2-2; 10 bases agree with TRBD2. J gave up 2 bases and V 4 bases, and 2 bases lay outside the gene matches. Germline V gives CDR1 SGHRS, CDR2 YFSETQ. CDR3 length: 15 residues. The CDR3 DNA is TGCGCCAGCAGCACTAGCGGGGACAACACCGGGGAGCTGTTTTTT. Protein: CASSTSGDNTGELFF.

This clone was recorded only once. This rearrangement joins TRBV5-1 to TRBJ1-4; D is possibly TRBD1 (6 bases). Trimming shortened V by 7 bases and J by 6 bases, and 13 bases separated the two germline ends. Germline CDR1 SGHRS, CDR2 YFSETQ. The CDR3 extends over 13 amino acids. The CDR3 DNA reads TGCGCCAGCTCGGGAGGGGGTGATGAAAAACTGTTTTTT. It specifies CASSGGGDEKLFF.

J is TRBJ1-5 and V is TRBV30, with D possibly matching TRBD1 (5 bases). The CDR3 extends over 13 amino acids. Germline lookup yields CDR1 GTSNPN and CDR2 SVGIG (reference sequence). The CDR3 DNA reads as TGTGACGCAGGGTTACCCGACAATCAGCCCCAGCATTTT. Protein sequence: CDAGLPDNQPQHF.